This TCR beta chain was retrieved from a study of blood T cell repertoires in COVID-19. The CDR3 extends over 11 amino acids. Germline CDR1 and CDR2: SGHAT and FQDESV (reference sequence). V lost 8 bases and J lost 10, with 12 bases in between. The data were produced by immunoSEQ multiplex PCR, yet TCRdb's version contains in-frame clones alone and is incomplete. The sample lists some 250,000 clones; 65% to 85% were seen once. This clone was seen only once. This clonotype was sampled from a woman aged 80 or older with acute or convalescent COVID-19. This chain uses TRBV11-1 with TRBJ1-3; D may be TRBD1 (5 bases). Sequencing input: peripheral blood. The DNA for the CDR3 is TGTGCCAGCCGCAGGGTAAAAACCATATATTTT. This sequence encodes CASRRVKTIYF.